This T cell receptor beta chain comes out of a study of blood T cell repertoires in COVID-19. Sequencing used immunoSEQ multiplex PCR; TCRdb keeps in-frame clones, though not all of them. The table lists under 250,000 clones, more than 75% of them singletons. This clone was observed a handful of times. Material for sequencing was peripheral blood. The TCR was taken from a man aged 45-65 years with COVID-19, enrolled during active disease.

In DNA, the CDR3 is TGTGCCAGCAGCTTACAATTTACAGGGAACGGCTACACCTTC. This gives the protein CASSLQFTGNGYTF. The chain is built from TRBV7-2 and TRBJ1-2; TRBD1 might be the D (6 bases). The CDR3 is 14 residues long. The V gene's germline CDR1 is SGHTA and CDR2 FQGNSA. V shed 2 bases and J shed 8 bases, with 15 bases lying between them.